This TCR beta chain was documented in a study of spatial heterogeneity in lung cancer. The CDR3 totals 15 residues. V dropped 4 bases and J dropped 1 base, with 11 bases sitting between them. Germline assignment: CDR1 SGDLS and CDR2 YYNGEE. Time point: sample taken at primary tumor resection. Each CDR3 protein gets one entry after TCRdb re-called the 5' RACE reads with MiXCR. The repertoire consists of about 3,500 distinct CDR3 sequences, with nearly 3% occurring once and the leading ten covering roughly an eighth. The receptor was derived from a female donor with early-stage non-small cell lung cancer. This specimen consisted of normal lung tissue next to the tumor, obtained at surgery. The chain uses TRBV9 and TRBJ2-2; D may be TRBD2 (6 bases). The CDR3 is CASSIAAGNTGELFF. CDR3 nucleotide sequence: TGTGCCAGCAGCATAGCGGCGGGGAACACCGGGGAGCTGTTTTTT.